The rows below give T cell receptor beta chains drawn from one sample of a study of shared clonotypes between healthy human individuals. Sequenced by immunoSEQ multiplex PCR; TCRdb stores in-frame clones only, minus some. The table shows about 1.1 million clones, with more than 75% occurring only once. Sequencing input: memory CD4+ T cells from PBMCs. The receptors derive from a man between 18 and 35 years old in good health. Some clones in this sample may be carry-over from other donors' samples. Each CDR3 is given with its conserved first and last residue.

j_gene | v_gene | CDR3aa
TRBJ2-1 | TRBV27 | CASRRLSFTGQLRGGSYNEQFF
TRBJ2-3 | TRBV7-9 | CASSLQLSTDTQYF
TRBJ1-1 | TRBV11-2 | CASSIGQGAREAFF
TRBJ2-1 | TRBV4-1 | CASSQEKDGRSSYNEQFF
TRBJ2-4 | TRBV28 | CASSLPTGGALDIQYF
TRBJ2-3 | TRBV14 | CASSLTGTRSTQYF
TRBJ2-7 | TRBV5-1 | CASRRDRAYEQYF
TRBJ1-4 | TRBV27 | CASSRDTFNEKLFF
TRBJ1-1 | TRBV11-2 | CASSLRGSLNTEAFF
TRBJ2-7 | TRBV4-1 | CASSQGGTSSYEQYF
TRBJ2-1 | TRBV28 | CASTTLSGRYNEQFF
TRBJ2-3 | TRBV27 | CASSSFTDTQYF